What follows are 27 T cell receptor beta chains derived from one specimen sequenced in a study of Ad26.COV2.S vaccination and SARS-CoV-2 variants. The assay was immunoSEQ multiplex PCR, and TCRdb's table has in-frame clones only and misses some. The sample yields over 450,000 clones, roughly nine tenths seen once. The treatment is: about 20 received Ad26.COV2.S at low or high dose, single or two shots; roughly 5 received placebo; per-sample allocation not given. Repertoires come from day 63 after the first vaccine or placebo injection. Specimen: peripheral blood, collected in a trial of Ad26.COV2.S vaccine versus placebo. These TCRs come from a person between 18 and 59 years old who received the Ad26.COV2.S COVID-19 vaccine or a placebo.

CDR3 loop: CATGRAGTSGTDTQYF. The CDR3 DNA reads as TGTGCCACAGGAAGGGCCGGGACTAGCGGCACAGATACGCAGTATTTT. The rearrangement joins TRBV10-3 to TRBJ2-3, with TRBD2 matching 10 bases. This CDR3 spans 16 amino acids. V shed 10 bases, J shed 1 base, and the junction held 11 bases outside the gene matches. Germline loops: CDR1 ENHRY, CDR2 SYGVKD.

V is TRBV9 and J is TRBJ1-2, with 7 bases matching TRBD1. The V segment lost 5 bases and the J segment 2 bases; nucleotides outside the gene matches: 6. In germline, CDR1 is SGDLS, CDR2 YYNGEE. This CDR3 contains 14 residues. The CDR3 protein is CASSRQGVNYGYTF. DNA for the CDR3: TGTGCCAGCAGTCGACAGGGAGTAAACTATGGCTACACCTTC. Full variable domain (outside the CDR3, taken from reference TRBV9 and TRBJ1-2): DSGVTQTPKHLITATGQRVTLRCSPRSGDLSVYWYQQSLDQGLQFLIQYYNGEERAKGNILERFSAQQFPDLHSELNLSSLELGDSALYFCASSRQGVNYGYTFGSGTRLTVV.

V usage is TRBV7-9 and J usage is TRBJ1-2, with 7 bases identical to TRBD1. The germline V gene has CDR1 SEHNR and CDR2 FQNEAQ (reference sequence). There are 14 residues in the CDR3. V gave up 5 bases and J gave up 2 bases; unmatched junction bases: 5. CDR3 sequence (DNA): TGTGCCAGCAGCCAGACAGGGATAAACTATGGCTACACCTTC. This translates into CASSQTGINYGYTF.

V gene TRBV6-1 combines with J gene TRBJ2-3, with 11 bases identical to TRBD2. In germline, CDR1 is MNHNS, CDR2 SASEGT. The V segment lost 4 bases and the J segment 3 bases; nucleotides outside the gene matches: 6. CDR3 length equals 16 residues. The CDR3 region has the DNA TGTGCCAGCAGTGCCCAGCTAGCGGGAGGTACAGATACGCAGTATTTT. This encodes CASSAQLAGGTDTQYF.

On this clone itself: The sample contains more than one DNA sequence encoding this CDR3. The V call is TRBV5-1, the J call TRBJ2-7; 10 positions match TRBD2. The germline gives CDR1 SGHRS, CDR2 YFSETQ. Losses at the gene ends were 2 bases for V and 1 base for J; bases not matched to a gene: 6. This CDR3 comprises 16 residues. The chain's CDR3 is CASSLASGSVSYEQYF. For the CDR3, the DNA is TGCGCCAGCAGCTTAGCTAGCGGGAGTGTTTCCTACGAGCAGTACTTC.

The rearrangement joins TRBV5-4 to TRBJ1-4; the match to TRBD1 covers 11 bases. With 5 bases clipped from V and 7 bases from J, the junction kept 4 bases outside the gene matches. CDR3 size: 14 residues. Germline loops: CDR1 SGHNT, CDR2 YYREEE (reference sequence). The CDR3 loop reads CASSAGQGVEKLFF. In DNA, the CDR3 is TGTGCCAGCAGTGCGGGACAGGGGGTTGAAAAACTGTTTTTT.

The chain uses TRBV18 and TRBJ2-3, with a possible D match to TRBD2 (6 bases). Trimming removed 6 bases at V and 0 bases at J, with 16 bases between. CDR3 length: 16 residues. Germline V gives CDR1 KGHSH, CDR2 LQKENI. In DNA, the CDR3 is TGTGCCAGCTCCCGGGGTAGCGGAGTCAGCACAGATACGCAGTATTTT. Translating gives CASSRGSGVSTDTQYF.

This clone was seen a single time. The chain couples TRBV7-2 to TRBJ1-3; 7 nucleotides line up with TRBD1. Germline V gives CDR1 SGHTA, CDR2 FQGNSA. The CDR3 totals 15 residues. Unmatched junction bases numbered 3, after V lost 1 base and J lost 3 bases. In DNA, the CDR3 is TGTGCCAGCAGCTTAGAGGCAGGGGGTGGAAACACCATATATTTT. Residues: CASSLEAGGGNTIYF.

The rearrangement joins TRBV27 to TRBJ2-7; 14 nucleotides match TRBD2. Germline CDR1 is MNHEY and CDR2 is SMNVEV (reference sequence). Germline trimming cut 6 bases from V and 2 bases from J; bases unmatched to any gene: 18. The CDR3 loop spans 20 amino acids. In DNA, the CDR3 is TGTGCCAGCAGCTTTCGAACGGGACTAGCGGGAGTGGGGGACCCCTACGAGCAGTACTTC. As protein: CASSFRTGLAGVGDPYEQYF.

This clone was counted a few times. This rearrangement joins TRBV6-5 to TRBJ2-3, with D perhaps matching TRBD1 (6 bases). From germline, CDR1 is MNHEY and CDR2 SVGAGI. V lost 6 bases, J lost 1 base, and 11 bases lay in between. The CDR3 is 14 amino acids. CDR3 DNA: TGTGCCAGCAGCGACAGGTGGGGCACAGATACGCAGTATTTT. Its protein product is CASSDRWGTDTQYF.

On this clone itself: A junction end diverges from the germline sequence, so it may reflect a read error. The J gene is TRBJ2-3, the V gene TRBV3-1 (or the pseudogene TRBV3-2); TRBD2 matches at 12 bases. CDR3 length: 13 amino acids. Per the germline V gene, CDR1 is LGHDT and CDR2 is YNNKEL (reference sequence). The CDR3 region is CASSQEGLAGETF. The DNA of the CDR3 is TGTGCCAGCAGCCAAGAGGGACTAGCGGGTGAAACTTTT.

This rearrangement joins TRBV30 to TRBJ1-5; D gene unclear. This CDR3 region has 16 residues. In germline, CDR1 is GTSNPN, CDR2 SVGIG (reference sequence). The V end was cut by 0 bases, the J end by 2 bases, with 14 bases between. In nucleotides, the CDR3 is TGTGCCTGGAGTGTCAGAGGGTTCGAGGGCAATCAGCCCCAGCATTTT. Translating it yields CAWSVRGFEGNQPQHF.

V usage is TRBV10-3 and J usage is TRBJ1-4; the match to TRBD1 covers 7 bases. This CDR3 is built from 13 residues. The V and J ends lost 10 bases and 5 bases, in that order; junction bases with no gene match: 7. Looked up from germline, CDR1 is ENHRY and CDR2 is SYGVKD. CDR3 amino acids: CATRDRQNEKLFF. The CDR3 DNA reads as TGTGCCACCCGGGACAGACAAAATGAAAAACTGTTTTTT.

This chain joins TRBV6-1 and TRBJ2-3; 8 bases map to TRBD2. The V gene's germline CDR1 is MNHNS and CDR2 SASEGT. Trimming cost V 3 bases and J 2 bases; bases outside gene matches: 4. The CDR3 covers 15 residues. Here the CDR3 DNA reads TGTGCCAGCAGTGAGGGTAGCGGGATCACAGATACGCAGTATTTT. Translation: CASSEGSGITDTQYF.

This rearrangement joins TRBV19 to TRBJ2-1; the D gene is possibly TRBD1 (5 bases). Trimming stripped 5 bases from V and 8 bases from J, with 13 bases between. The CDR3 loop spans 13 amino acids. Germline CDR1 and CDR2: LNHDA and SQIVND (reference sequence). The CDR3 sequence: CASSLAGWDEQFF. CDR3 nucleotides: TGTGCCAGTAGTCTGGCAGGGTGGGATGAGCAGTTCTTC. Full variable domain (rest looked up from reference TRBV19 and TRBJ2-1): DGGITQSPKYLFRKEGQNVTLSCEQNLNHDAMYWYRQDPGQGLRLIYYSQIVNDFQKGDIAEGYSVSREKKESFPLTVTSAQKNPTAFYLCASSLAGWDEQFFGPGTRLTVL.

The gene calls are TRBV19 and TRBJ1-5; 7 bases are shared with TRBD1. Germline CDR1 reads LNHDA; CDR2 reads SQIVND (reference sequence). V shed 4 bases, J shed 2 bases, and the junction held 5 bases outside the gene matches. CDR3 length equals 15 residues. The CDR3 DNA reads TGTGCCAGTAGTAGACAGGGTGGTGGCAATCAGCCCCAGCATTTT. As protein: CASSRQGGGNQPQHF.

This CDR3 reads CASRQGSSGNTIYF. CDR3 DNA sequence: TGTGCCAGCAGGCAGGGGTCCTCTGGAAACACCATATATTTT. The gene calls are TRBV9 and TRBJ1-3, with D maybe TRBD1 (6 bases). The CDR3 has 14 amino acids. Germline V gene lookup returns CDR1 SGDLS and CDR2 YYNGEE. Trimming stripped 5 bases from V and 0 bases from J, with 9 bases between.

The rearrangement uses TRBV27 and TRBJ1-6, with a weak D call TRBD1 (6 bases). Germline CDR1 MNHEY, CDR2 SMNVEV (reference sequence). V dropped 4 bases and J dropped 2 bases, with 6 bases sitting between them. The length of the CDR3 is 14 residues. The CDR3: CASSWTAYNSPLHF. For the CDR3, the DNA is TGTGCCAGCAGTTGGACAGCCTATAATTCACCCCTCCACTTT.

The genes are TRBV6-1 and TRBJ1-2, with D perhaps matching TRBD1 (6 bases). Trimming pared 3 bases from V and 4 bases from J, leaving 12 bases between. The CDR3 covers 14 residues. CDR1 is MNHNS and CDR2 is SASEGT in the germline V gene. The CDR3 coding sequence is TGTGCCAGCAGTGAGGGACACAGTACCTATGGCTACACCTTC. Translated: CASSEGHSTYGYTF.

This chain connects TRBV4-2 to TRBJ2-7, with D possibly matching TRBD2 (5 bases). V was cut by 0 bases and J by 6 bases, with 15 bases left in between. Germline V gene sequence: CDR1 LGHNA, CDR2 YNFKEQ. The CDR3 totals 15 residues. The CDR3 spells CASSQDHGNYLEQYF. The CDR3 DNA follows: TGTGCCAGCAGCCAAGATCACGGGAATTATCTCGAGCAGTACTTC.

The gene calls are TRBV30 and TRBJ1-2, with 9 positions matching TRBD1. J was trimmed by 9 bases and V by 0 bases; bases with no gene match: 14. This CDR3 spans 16 amino acids. Germline V gene data show CDR1 as GTSNPN and CDR2 as SVGIG (reference sequence). CDR3 region: CAWSVHLTGQGLRYTF. CDR3 sequence (DNA): TGTGCCTGGAGTGTACACTTGACGGGACAGGGTCTGCGCTACACCTTC.

The J gene is TRBJ1-5, the V gene TRBV30, with D hard to call. The germline V gene has CDR1 GTSNPN and CDR2 SVGIG (reference sequence). Trimming shortened V by 1 base and J by 2 bases, and 12 bases separated the two germline ends. The length of the CDR3 is 15 residues. The CDR3 is CAWSGPFIGNQPQHF. CDR3 nucleotide sequence: TGTGCCTGGAGTGGGCCCTTTATTGGCAATCAGCCCCAGCATTTT.

The V and J genes are TRBV9 and TRBJ1-6, with D possibly being TRBD1 (6 bases). Germline V gene sequence: CDR1 SGDLS, CDR2 YYNGEE. The CDR3 extends over 14 amino acids. Trimming left V 7 bases short and J 4 bases short, with 12 bases between. Written as DNA, the CDR3 is TGTGCCAGCGCGCTAGGACAGTATAATTCACCCCTCCACTTT. It translates to CASALGQYNSPLHF.

The chain has TRBV27 and TRBJ1-2; D is perhaps TRBD1 (6 bases). This CDR3 is 15 amino acids long. Germline V CDR1 and CDR2: MNHEY, SMNVEV (reference sequence). V lost 6 bases, J lost 4 bases, and 18 bases lay in between. The CDR3 DNA sequence: TGTGCCAGCAGAATTGACAGGTCAGGGGTCTATGGCTACACCTTC. Its protein product is CASRIDRSGVYGYTF.

This clone was detected only a few times. V usage is TRBV13 and J usage is TRBJ1-5; maybe TRBD1 (6 bases). V was shortened by 4 bases and J by 7 bases, with 14 bases between the two germline ends. The CDR3 covers 14 residues. Germline V CDR1 and CDR2: PRHDT, FYEKMQ (reference sequence). Written as DNA, the CDR3 is TGTGCCAGCAGCTCCAGGGGAGAGGGGCAGCCCCAGCATTTT. Translated, it gives CASSSRGEGQPQHF.

The chain employs TRBV5-8 and TRBJ2-1; D gene uncertain. The CDR3 runs to 11 residues. V dropped 1 base and J dropped 9 bases, with 5 bases sitting between them. Germline CDR1 SGHTS, CDR2 YDEGEE. CDR3 bases: TGTGCCAGCAGCTTGACTACTGAGCAGTTCTTC. Protein: CASSLTTEQFF.

The count of this clone is one. This chain uses TRBV6-5 with TRBJ1-1; TRBD1 might be the D (6 bases). The germline gives CDR1 MNHEY, CDR2 SVGAGI. CDR3 length equals 14 residues. Trimming left V 6 bases short and J 4 bases short, with 15 bases between. CDR3 coding DNA: TGTGCCAGCAGCTTAACAGGGATGGGCACTGAAGCTTTCTTT. This gives the protein CASSLTGMGTEAFF.